This T cell receptor (beta chain) was recorded in a study of cytomegalovirus exposure and HLA in healthy donors. Whole-study context: The roughly 110 validation repertoires matched the 500 to 750 first-cohort repertoires in platform, a later analysis reported. Study findings and constraints: Approximately 160 TCR beta chains were listed as cytomegalovirus-associated.

Points on this clone: Its antigen is not identified.

Some clones are missing from TCRdb's copy, which holds only in-frame ones; the method was immunoSEQ multiplex PCR. The repertoire consists of some 100,000 clones, with approximately 90% occurring once and the leading ten covering 4.4%. V lost 6 bases and J lost 0, with 8 bases in between. This CDR3 has 13 amino acids. Germline CDR1 is LNHNV and CDR2 is YYDKDF (reference sequence). Sequences were obtained from PBMCs. The receptor's source is a man between 18 and 29 years old in good health and CMV-seropositive. The J gene is TRBJ1-2, the V gene TRBV15, with a weak D call TRBD1 (5 bases). The CDR3 sequence: CATRDTTNYGYTF. CDR3 DNA sequence: TGTGCCACCAGGGACACAACTAACTATGGCTACACCTTC.